Below are 26 T cell receptor beta chains sequenced from a single sample in a study of blood T cell repertoires in COVID-19. Here immunoSEQ multiplex PCR was the method, and the copy in TCRdb shows in-frame clones only, minus some. The data show some 180,000 clones, approximately 90% seen once. Sequences were obtained from peripheral blood. These receptor sequences come from a man aged 50 to 59 with acute or convalescent COVID-19.

The rearrangement links TRBV27 to TRBJ2-7, with 9 bases aligning to TRBD1. V gave up 5 bases and J gave up 4 bases; unmatched junction bases: 6. This CDR3 contains 14 residues. The germline V gene has CDR1 MNHEY and CDR2 SMNVEV (reference sequence). The CDR3 DNA sequence: TGTGCCAGCAGTCCAACGACAGGGGGGTACGAGCAGTACTTC. Translated, it gives CASSPTTGGYEQYF.

The chain links TRBV29-1 to TRBJ1-2; no clear D. The CDR3 consists of 13 residues. The germline V gene has CDR1 SQVTM and CDR2 ANQGSEA. V lost 0 bases and J 9 bases, leaving 14 bases between the germline ends. CDR3 amino acids: CSVEETLSGSYTF. In DNA, the CDR3 is TGCAGCGTTGAAGAGACCCTCAGCGGGAGCTACACCTTC.

The rearrangement uses TRBV2 and TRBJ2-2; 7 bases align to TRBD1. The CDR3 consists of 15 residues. Germline lookup yields CDR1 SNHLY and CDR2 FYNNEI. The CDR3 DNA reads as TGTGCTGTCAACCCGGGACAGCGTCTCACCGGGGAGCTGTTTTTT. Amino acids: CAVNPGQRLTGELFF.

This chain links TRBV7-3 with TRBJ1-2; a weak D match, TRBD1 (6 bases). V was pared by 5 bases and J by 3 bases, with 10 bases between. The CDR3 loop spans 13 amino acids. The germline V gene has CDR1 SGHTA and CDR2 FQGTGA. Here the CDR3 DNA reads TGTGCCAGCAGCAGGGACAACTACTATGGCTACACCTTC. Amino acids: CASSRDNYYGYTF.

This chain uses TRBV4-3 with TRBJ1-2; tentatively, D is TRBD1 (6 bases). V was cut by 1 base and J by 3 bases, with 9 bases left in between. CDR3 length: 14 residues. Germline V gene data show CDR1 as LGHNA and CDR2 as YSLEER. The CDR3 loop reads CASSQVGQYYGYTF. The CDR3 region has the DNA TGCGCCAGCAGCCAAGTCGGACAGTACTATGGCTACACCTTC.

The CDR3 region has the DNA TGTGCCAGCAGTGGTGGGGGGGGCAATCAGCCCCAGCATTTT. It encodes CASSGGGGNQPQHF. The chain recombines TRBV28 with TRBJ1-5; D possibly corresponds to TRBD1 (5 bases). This CDR3 spans 14 amino acids. With 5 bases removed from V and 2 bases from J, the gap between germline ends came to 10 bases. Per the germline V gene, CDR1 is MDHEN and CDR2 is SYDVKM.

The chain employs TRBV21-1 and TRBJ2-7; TRBD1 is the table's D call, not checked against the DNA. TRBV21-1 is a documented pseudogene. The CDR3 length is 14 residues. For the CDR3, the DNA is TGTGCCAGCAGCACAATATACAGGGCGAACGAGCAGTACGTC. Translation gives CASSTIYRANEQYV.

The J gene is TRBJ1-4, the V gene TRBV12-3 or TRBV12-4; D might be TRBD1 (6 bases). The germline V and J ends were trimmed by 8 bases and 10 bases, with 17 bases remaining between them. The CDR3 totals 13 residues. CDR3 nucleotides: TGTGCCAGCCAACTAAGGGGGGGGAGAAAACTGTTTTTT. Protein sequence: CASQLRGGRKLFF.

The V gene is TRBV7-8, the J gene TRBJ2-1; D is possibly TRBD2 (5 bases). The CDR3 covers 15 residues. CDR1 and CDR2 from the germline V gene are SGHVS and FQNEAQ. The ends were cut back, 2 bases at V and 3 bases at J, with 11 bases in the middle. As DNA, the CDR3 is TGTGCCAGCAGCTTAACAGCGGAGCTCTACAATGAGCAGTTCTTC. Translating it yields CASSLTAELYNEQFF.

This chain's CDR3 is CATSRGGQNYGYTF. The CDR3, as DNA: TGTGCCACCAGCAGAGGGGGACAGAACTATGGCTACACCTTC. The chain employs TRBV15 and TRBJ1-2; 7 bases fit TRBD1. This CDR3 has 14 residues. Germline CDR1 is LNHNV and CDR2 is YYDKDF (reference sequence). After removal of 1 base from V and 2 bases from J, the junction contained 1 base not matched to a gene.

This clone was counted only a few times. The genes are TRBV5-1 and TRBJ2-7, with no clear D. Germline V gene lookup returns CDR1 SGHRS and CDR2 YFSETQ. V dropped 0 bases and J dropped 7 bases, with 11 bases sitting between them. The length of the CDR3 is 13 residues. Here the CDR3 reads CASSLEPSREQYV. CDR3 in DNA: TGCGCCAGCAGCTTGGAACCCTCTAGGGAGCAGTACGTC.

The chain couples TRBV19 to TRBJ1-1, with 9 bases lining up with TRBD1. CDR1 and CDR2 (germline): LNHDA, SQIVND (reference sequence). The ends lost 6 bases at V and 2 bases at J; junction bases unmatched: 10. The CDR3 runs to 16 residues. The CDR3, as DNA: TGTGCCAGTAGCCACTCCGGGACAGGGAGAAACACTGAAGCTTTCTTT. This encodes CASSHSGTGRNTEAFF.

J is TRBJ2-3 and V is TRBV27; tentatively, D is TRBD2 (5 bases). The CDR3 consists of 14 residues. V dropped 2 bases and J dropped 1 base, with 7 bases sitting between them. The germline gives CDR1 MNHEY, CDR2 SMNVEV (reference sequence). DNA for the CDR3: TGTGCCAGCAGTTTAGAGCGGCGCACAGATACGCAGTATTTT. Its protein product is CASSLERRTDTQYF.

This chain connects TRBV3-1 (or the pseudogene TRBV3-2) to TRBJ1-1, with unresolved D. The germline V and J ends were trimmed by 3 bases and 1 base, with 9 bases remaining between them. Germline V gene data show CDR1 as LGHDT and CDR2 as YNNKEL (reference sequence). The CDR3 has 14 residues. CDR3 nucleotides: TGTGCCAGCAGCCACACTGTCGGGAACACTGAAGCTTTCTTT. Translation gives CASSHTVGNTEAFF.

The chain combines TRBV2 with TRBJ1-5; 7 bases match TRBD1. CDR3 length: 14 residues. V was pared by 7 bases and J by 7 bases, with 10 bases of the junction left unmatched. Per the germline V gene, CDR1 is SNHLY and CDR2 is FYNNEI. The CDR3 DNA reads TGTGCCAGCACCAACGACAGGGACGACCAGCCCCAGCATTTT. Its protein is CASTNDRDDQPQHF.

The chain recombines TRBV21-1 with TRBJ2-7; the table names TRBD1, a call not compared with the DNA. TRBV21-1 is reported as a pseudogene. This CDR3 contains 13 residues. The CDR3 is CATSDRAQSEQYV. As DNA, the CDR3 is TGTGCCACCTCGGACAGGGCTCAGTCCGAGCAGTACGTC.

Concerning this clone itself: One end of the junction varies from germline; a read error may be responsible. V is TRBV7-7 and J is TRBJ2-2; D gene unclear. Germline assignment: CDR1 SSHAT and CDR2 FNYEAQ (reference sequence). The CDR3 loop spans 14 amino acids. DNA for the CDR3: TGTGCTAGCAGCTTAGGAGAGTACGCCGGGGAGCTGTTTTTT. Its protein is CASSLGEYAGELFF.

This chain links TRBV7-2 with TRBJ2-5; weak D call: TRBD1 (6 bases). Germline V gene sequence: CDR1 SGHTA, CDR2 FQGNSA. Trimming took 5 bases from V and 5 from J, leaving 15 bases between them. CDR3 size: 14 residues. CDR3 region: CASSLLAGDETQYF. The DNA of the CDR3 is TGTGCCAGCAGCCTGTTGGCAGGGGACGAGACCCAGTACTTC.

The CDR3 region has the DNA TGTGCCAGCAGCTTAACAGGGAGGAACACTGAAGCTTTCTTT. Translating gives CASSLTGRNTEAFF. V is TRBV7-9 and J is TRBJ1-1; D is perhaps TRBD1 (6 bases). The germline gives CDR1 SEHNR, CDR2 FQNEAQ (reference sequence). The length of the CDR3 is 14 residues. V was trimmed by 2 bases and J by 1 base, leaving 8 bases between them.

The chain combines TRBV6-5 with TRBJ2-2; D not certain. This CDR3 contains 13 residues. Trimming stripped 10 bases from V and 2 bases from J, with 11 bases between. Germline V CDR1 and CDR2: MNHEY, SVGAGI. This CDR3 is CAMGAVNTGELFF. The CDR3 DNA reads TGTGCCATGGGCGCAGTTAACACCGGGGAGCTGTTTTTT.

This clone appeared once. The chain joins TRBV12-3 or TRBV12-4 to TRBJ1-2; D remains ambiguous. V was cut by 7 bases and J by 1 base, with 10 bases left in between. There are 13 residues in the CDR3. CDR3 DNA sequence: TGTGCCAGCACCCCCACTTTTAACTATGGCTACACCTTC. Protein product: CASTPTFNYGYTF.

The chain couples TRBV30 to TRBJ2-5, with 7 positions matching TRBD2. After removal of 4 bases from V and 5 bases from J, the junction contained 13 bases not matched to a gene. The CDR3 totals 15 residues. Germline V CDR1 and CDR2: GTSNPN, SVGIG (reference sequence). The CDR3 reads CAWNGGGLAGETQYF. DNA for the CDR3: TGTGCCTGGAATGGGGGGGGTTTGGCTGGGGAGACCCAGTACTTC.

The chain combines TRBV21-1 with TRBJ2-1; TRBD2, the table's D call, was not compared with the DNA. TRBV21-1 represents a pseudogene. This CDR3 has 20 amino acids. This CDR3 is CASSKSPLRLAGGGYNEQFF. CDR3 sequence (DNA): TGTGCCAGCAGCAAATCCCCCCTCAGACTAGCGGGAGGAGGTTACAATGAGCAGTTCTTC.

The V call is TRBV6-2 or TRBV6-3, the J call TRBJ2-7; perhaps TRBD2 as D (7 bases). The length of the CDR3 is 14 residues. With 5 bases removed from V and 6 bases from J, the gap between germline ends came to 17 bases. Germline V lookup: CDR1 MNHEY, CDR2 SVGEGT. CDR3 amino acids: CASSNGGAPFEQYV. CDR3 DNA sequence: TGTGCCAGCAGTAATGGGGGGGCCCCTTTCGAGCAGTACGTC.

The chain couples TRBV19 to TRBJ1-4; possibly TRBD1 for D (6 bases). The CDR3 covers 15 residues. Germline V gene data show CDR1 as LNHDA and CDR2 as SQIVND (reference sequence). Trimming removed 5 bases at V and 0 bases at J, with 10 bases between. For the CDR3, the DNA is TGTGCCAGTAGTGCCCGGGACACAACTAATGAAAAACTGTTTTTT. This codes for CASSARDTTNEKLFF.

This chain uses TRBV2 with TRBJ2-7; D might be TRBD2 (5 bases). The length of the CDR3 is 13 residues. V was pared by 5 bases and J by 5 bases, with 13 bases between. CDR1 is SNHLY, CDR2 FYNNEI, per germline. CDR3 residues: CASSLQGSDEQYV. CDR3 sequence (DNA): TGTGCCAGCAGTTTGCAAGGGAGTGACGAGCAGTACGTC.